Ten or more counts support the clone carrying this T cell receptor beta chain. The antigen is not known. V was shortened by 5 bases and J by 0 bases, with 10 bases between the two germline ends. Looked up from germline, CDR1 is MGHDK and CDR2 is SYGVNS. The CDR3 sequence is 15 residues long. The TCR beta libraries were generated through quantitative 5'-RACE incorporating molecular barcodes. TCRdb processed the 5' RACE reads anew with MiXCR; each CDR3 protein has one entry. The data show fewer than 650,000 distinct CDR3 sequences, 12% seen once. The data were obtained in a study of CD8 T cells in ankylosing spondylitis. Study-wide results and caveats: Clones linked to disease were reported to show significant enrichment in matched ankylosing spondylitis synovial fluid. It appeared that ankylosing spondylitis blood was characterized by a TCR beta motif of about eight highly homologous variants.

The TCR originated in a male donor with ankylosing spondylitis. Sequenced input: blood, either unsorted or a sorted T cell fraction (not recorded which). The chain carries TRBV25-1 and TRBJ2-2; tentatively, D is TRBD1 or TRBD2 (5 bases each). The CDR3 loop reads CASSPWGSNTGELFF. The CDR3 region has the DNA TGTGCCAGCAGTCCCTGGGGGTCGAACACCGGGGAGCTGTTTTTT.